These 25 T cell receptor beta chains originate from one sample sequenced in a study of PD-1 blockade in classical Hodgkin lymphoma. TCRdb keeps only in-frame clones here, not all; method: immunoSEQ multiplex PCR. The repertoire holds about 28,000 clones, with roughly 88% as singletons. Every patient was affected by relapse after autologous stem cell transplantation, while exposure to brentuximab vedotin was not uniform. The investigators isolated CD8+ T cells from thawed PBMCs using magnetic negative selection. Sequences were derived from CD8+ T cells from blood, sampled at baseline. These receptors were collected from a human donor with classical Hodgkin lymphoma.

This chain links TRBV25-1 with TRBJ1-5, with TRBD1 as a possible D gene (5 bases). CDR3 length: 13 residues. Trimming cost V 7 bases and J 3 bases, with 10 bases left between them. The V gene's germline CDR1 is MGHDK and CDR2 SYGVNS. CDR3 nucleotides: TGTGCCAGCACCGGGACGGACAATCAGCCCCAGCATTTT. It translates to CASTGTDNQPQHF.

The CDR3 here is CASLGARIRNEQFF. DNA of the CDR3: TGTGCCAGCTTGGGTGCGAGGATACGCAATGAGCAGTTCTTC. This chain links TRBV2 with TRBJ2-1; no clear D gene. With 8 bases removed from V and 6 bases from J, the gap between germline ends came to 17 bases. CDR3 length: 14 residues. CDR1 is SNHLY and CDR2 is FYNNEI in the germline V gene.

The rearrangement uses TRBV7-9 and TRBJ2-7, with TRBD1 identical over 7 bases. The junction had 5 bases not matched to a gene; V was cut back by 4 bases and J by 2 bases. The germline V gene encodes CDR1 SEHNR and CDR2 FQNEAQ (reference sequence). The CDR3 loop spans 14 amino acids. CDR3 DNA sequence: TGTGCCAGCAGCTCCCCGGGACAGCCCTACGAGCAGTACTTC. Translating gives CASSSPGQPYEQYF. The whole variable domain, remainder taken from reference TRBV7-9 and TRBJ2-7, is DTGVSQNPRHKITKRGQNVTFRCDPISEHNRLYWYRQTLGQGPEFLTYFQNEAQLEKSRLLSDRFSAERPKGSFSTLEIQRTEQGDSAMYLCASSSPGQPYEQYFGPGTRLTVT.

The chain uses TRBV5-4 and TRBJ2-7; 7 bases fit TRBD1. The V and J ends lost 3 bases and 5 bases, in that order; junction bases with no gene match: 14. The CDR3 extends over 16 amino acids. Germline CDR1 is SGHNT and CDR2 is YYREEE (reference sequence). CDR3 protein: CASSSDSRDSCDEQYF. In DNA, the CDR3 is TGTGCCAGCAGCTCGGATAGTAGGGACAGCTGCGACGAGCAGTACTTC. Full variable domain (rest looked up from reference TRBV5-4 and TRBJ2-7): ETGVTQSPTHLIKTRGQQVTLRCSSQSGHNTVSWYQQALGQGPQFIFQYYREEENGRGNFPPRFSGLQFPNYSSELNVNALELDDSALYLCASSSDSRDSCDEQYFGPGTRLTVT.

The V call is TRBV4-1, the J call TRBJ1-4; D is undetermined. The V gene lost 0 bases and the J gene lost 3 bases, with 14 bases spanning the gap. CDR3 length: 17 amino acids. The germline V gene encodes CDR1 MGHRA and CDR2 YSYEKL. CDR3 sequence: CASSQEVENGSNEKLFF. CDR3 nucleotides: TGCGCCAGCAGCCAAGAAGTCGAGAACGGCTCTAATGAAAAACTGTTTTTT.

The rearrangement links TRBV10-3 to TRBJ2-3; D ambiguous. Germline CDR1 and CDR2: ENHRY and SYGVKD. The length of the CDR3 is 15 residues. V lost 0 bases and J lost 6, with 13 bases in between. CDR3 loop: CAISESAGKMDTQYF. CDR3 sequence (DNA): TGTGCCATCAGTGAGTCGGCCGGAAAGATGGATACGCAGTATTTT.

This clone was recorded once. The CDR3 here is CSVEGLAGGSYNEQFF. The CDR3 DNA follows: TGCAGCGTTGAGGGGCTAGCGGGAGGCTCCTACAATGAGCAGTTCTTC. The chain employs TRBV29-1 and TRBJ2-1; 11 bases fit TRBD2. V dropped 3 bases and J dropped 0; count of bases not matched to a gene: 4. In germline, CDR1 is SQVTM, CDR2 ANQGSEA. The CDR3 covers 16 residues.

On this clone itself: The junction and the germline gene differ at one end; a read error may be behind it. The genes are TRBV15 and TRBJ2-5; D call uncertain. The CDR3 extends over 15 amino acids. Germline CDR1 LNHNV, CDR2 YYDKDF (reference sequence). CDR3 sequence reads: CATSRDGTTREAQYF. The CDR3 DNA reads TGTGCCACCAGCAGAGATGGCACTACAAGAGAGGCCCAGTACTTC. Full variable domain (remainder filled in from reference TRBV15 and TRBJ2-5): DAMVIQNPRYQVTQFGKPVTLSCSQTLNHNVMYWYQQKSSQAPKLLFHYYDKDFNNEADTPDNFQSRRPNTSFCFLDIRSPGLGDTAMYLCATSRDGTTREAQYFGPGTRLLVL.

The J gene is TRBJ2-1, the V gene TRBV7-8; 11 nucleotides line up with TRBD2. CDR1 and CDR2 (germline): SGHVS, FQNEAQ. The CDR3 is 16 amino acids. Trimming cost V 3 bases and J 4 bases; bases outside gene matches: 5. The CDR3 bases are TGTGCCAGCAGCTTGACACTAGCGGGAGAATACAATGAGCAGTTCTTC. Protein: CASSLTLAGEYNEQFF.

Remarks on this clone: The sample has other DNA sequences that encode this CDR3 too. The rearrangement uses TRBV9 and TRBJ2-3; D call uncertain. The CDR3 spans 10 residues. V was trimmed by 3 bases and J by 6 bases, leaving 2 bases between them. Per the germline V gene, CDR1 is SGDLS and CDR2 is YYNGEE. The CDR3 nucleotides are TGTGCCAGCAGCGGGGATACGCAGTATTTT. It yields the protein CASSGDTQYF.

Points on this clone: The junction does not match germline at one end; this may be a read error. The rearrangement links TRBV7-9 to TRBJ2-3; 12 nucleotides align to TRBD1. The CDR3 contains 12 residues. Germline V lookup: CDR1 SEHNR, CDR2 FQNEAQ (reference sequence). CDR3 sequence reads: CASSSGTGGTDF. CDR3 DNA: TGTGCCAGCAGCTCAGGGACAGGGGGCACGGATTTT.

The V gene is TRBV18, the J gene TRBJ1-1; tentatively, D is TRBD1 (5 bases). V dropped 3 bases and J dropped 6 bases, with 8 bases sitting between them. The V gene's germline CDR1 is KGHSH and CDR2 LQKENI. The CDR3 runs to 12 residues. The CDR3 region is CASSPGPPEAFF. CDR3 in DNA: TGTGCCAGCTCACCGGGGCCACCTGAAGCTTTCTTT.

The chain joins TRBV21-1 to TRBJ2-3; TRBD2, the D gene given by the table, was not confirmed from the DNA. TRBV21-1 counts as a pseudogene. The CDR3 is 17 amino acids. CDR3 sequence reads: CASSKGGRAHHSDTQYF. The CDR3 DNA sequence: TGTGCCAGCAGCAAAGGCGGGAGGGCCCATCATTCCGATACGCAGTATTTT.

This chain connects TRBV27 to TRBJ1-2; D not resolved. Germline V lookup: CDR1 MNHEY, CDR2 SMNVEV (reference sequence). V gave up 5 bases and J gave up 7 bases, with 17 bases separating them. The CDR3 runs to 14 residues. DNA for the CDR3: TGTGCCAGCAGTCTAGCTTTCAATTCGGCTGGCTACACCTTC. The encoded protein is CASSLAFNSAGYTF.

The chain has TRBV10-2 and TRBJ1-1, with D perhaps matching TRBD1 (5 bases). Germline V gene sequence: CDR1 WSHSY, CDR2 SAAADI. CDR3 length: 14 residues. Trimming shortened V by 7 bases and J by 6 bases, and 18 bases separated the two germline ends. CDR3 nucleotide sequence: TGCGCCAGCACCTTGGGCGGGACGGGCGCTGAAGCTTTCTTT. Its protein is CASTLGGTGAEAFF.

The chain employs TRBV4-1 and TRBJ2-7; 8 bases agree with TRBD2. CDR1 MGHRA and CDR2 YSYEKL come from the germline V gene. CDR3 length: 15 residues. Trimming at V came to 2 bases and at J to 11 bases, leaving 14 bases not matched to a gene. CDR3 in DNA: TGCGCCAGCAGCCAACCGGGGACTAGGCGTTTACCCAAGTACTTC. It codes for CASSQPGTRRLPKYF.

CDR3: CASRAEPSSYNEQFF. The CDR3 nucleotides are TGTGCCAGCAGAGCGGAGCCGAGCTCCTACAATGAGCAGTTCTTC. The rearrangement joins TRBV7-8 to TRBJ2-1; TRBD2 is a possible D gene (5 bases). Germline V lookup: CDR1 SGHVS, CDR2 FQNEAQ. The CDR3 is 15 amino acids. The V end lost 6 bases, the J end lost 0 bases, and 12 bases lay between the germline ends.

This CDR3 reads CASSVGLAGDEQYF. CDR3 DNA: TGTGCCAGCAGCGTCGGACTAGCGGGAGACGAGCAGTACTTC. The gene calls are TRBV9 and TRBJ2-7, with 13 bases lining up with TRBD2. Per the germline V gene, CDR1 is SGDLS and CDR2 is YYNGEE. The V and J ends lost 2 bases and 5 bases, in that order; junction bases with no gene match: 1. This CDR3 comprises 14 residues.

The chain couples TRBV4-2 to TRBJ2-1; D remains ambiguous. Trimming cost V 0 bases and J 0 bases, with 6 bases left between them. Germline CDR1 LGHNA, CDR2 YNFKEQ. CDR3 length: 15 residues. This CDR3 is CASSQELSSYNEQFF. As DNA, the CDR3 is TGTGCCAGCAGCCAAGAGCTTAGCTCCTACAATGAGCAGTTCTTC.

The V and J genes are TRBV28 and TRBJ1-1, with a weak D call TRBD1 (6 bases). Germline values: CDR1 MDHEN, CDR2 SYDVKM. Deletions cut 6 bases from V and 4 bases from J, with 12 bases between. The length of the CDR3 is 13 residues. The CDR3 loop is CASSQGPGTEAFF. The CDR3 region has the DNA TGTGCCAGCAGCCAGGGGCCGGGCACTGAAGCTTTCTTT. The full variable domain, completed using reference TRBV28 and TRBJ1-1, is DVKVTQSSRYLVKRTGEKVFLECVQDMDHENMFWYRQDPGLGLRLIYFSYDVKMKEKGDIPEGYSVSREKKERFSLILESASTNQTSMYLCASSQGPGTEAFFGQGTRLTVV.

V is TRBV6-5 and J is TRBJ1-1; TRBD1 matches at 7 bases. J gave up 5 bases and V 5 bases, and 5 bases lay outside the gene matches. Germline CDR1 reads MNHEY; CDR2 reads SVGAGI. The CDR3 consists of 13 residues. The CDR3 here is CASSEDRVTEAFF. The DNA of the CDR3 is TGTGCCAGCAGTGAAGACAGGGTTACTGAAGCTTTCTTT.

The chain joins TRBV6-1 to TRBJ2-1; 7 bases map to TRBD2. The CDR3 has 13 residues. CDR1 is MNHNS and CDR2 is SASEGT in the germline V gene. V lost 8 bases to trimming and J lost 2 bases; unmatched junction nucleotides: 3. The CDR3 nucleotides read TGTGCCAGCGGGCGGGAGACCTACAATGAGCAGTTCTTC. Translation: CASGRETYNEQFF.

The chain is built from TRBV28 and TRBJ2-6; D may be TRBD1 or TRBD2 (6 bases each). The CDR3 extends over 23 amino acids. Germline loops: CDR1 MDHEN, CDR2 SYDVKM. This chain's CDR3 is CAGGTRRGQPPQGAFSGANVLTF. The CDR3 nucleotides are TGTGCGGGGGGAACCCGCCGTGGACAGCCACCTCAGGGTGCCTTCTCTGGGGCCAACGTCCTGACTTTC.

Sample share makes this clone medium-sized (0.01 to 0.1%). The chain joins TRBV28 to TRBJ2-7; 14 bases line up with TRBD2. This CDR3 contains 17 residues. After removal of 3 bases from V and 2 bases from J, the junction contained 6 bases not matched to a gene. The germline CDR1 and CDR2 sequences are MDHEN and SYDVKM. CDR3 in amino acids: CASSLGGLAGATYEQYF. The CDR3 bases are TGTGCCAGCAGTTTGGGGGGACTAGCGGGAGCGACCTACGAGCAGTACTTC. The whole variable domain, filled in from reference TRBV28 and TRBJ2-7, reads DVKVTQSSRYLVKRTGEKVFLECVQDMDHENMFWYRQDPGLGLRLIYFSYDVKMKEKGDIPEGYSVSREKKERFSLILESASTNQTSMYLCASSLGGLAGATYEQYFGPGTRLTVT.

This clone was seen once. The rearrangement uses TRBV7-6 and TRBJ2-7; D perhaps matches TRBD2 (7 bases). CDR3 length equals 13 residues. Trimming took 1 base from V and 11 from J, leaving 15 bases between them. Germline lookup yields CDR1 SGHVS and CDR2 FNYEAQ. The CDR3, as DNA: TGTGCCAGCAGCTTAGGGGGGGGCCGATTGGAGTACTTC. Its protein is CASSLGGGRLEYF.